A single sample is the source of the 14 T cell receptor beta chains below, sequenced in a study of kidney transplant recipient with SARS-CoV-2 infection. TCRdb reprocessed the reads via MiXCR and lists one record per CDR3 protein. This sample has 200,000 to 250,000 distinct CDR3 sequences, with around 26% found just once. The sample here was a blood sample, taken at baseline and between days 110 and 120 from a kidney transplant recipient. All receptors derive from a male patient between 25 and 39 years old who had COVID-19 and was a kidney transplant recipient. Some of the T cells might come from the graft donor.

This clonotype has at least ten counts. This chain connects TRBV4-1 to TRBJ1-2; TRBD1 might be the D (5 bases). Germline lookup yields CDR1 MGHRA and CDR2 YSYEKL. V lost 0 bases, J lost 7 bases, and 18 bases lay in between. The CDR3 is 16 amino acids. DNA of the CDR3: TGCGCCAGCAGCCAAGATCCGGGCAGGGAGGGCGTTGGCTACACCTTC. Translated: CASSQDPGREGVGYTF.

To note about this clonotype: At one end, the junction sequence differs from germline, possibly due to a read error. The chain recombines TRBV5-1 with TRBJ2-1, with D possibly called TRBD1 or TRBD2 (5 bases each). Per germline, CDR1 SGHRS and CDR2 YFSETQ. The CDR3 spans 15 residues. The CDR3 loop is CASSCGGETYNEQFF. As DNA, the CDR3 is TGCGCCAGCAGCTGTGGGGGAGAAACCTACAATGAGCAATTCTTC.

This clonotype came up many times. For the CDR3, the DNA is TGTGCCAGCAGCCCGAGTTCTGGACAGGGCAGCTATGGCTACACCTTC. Protein: CASSPSSGQGSYGYTF. V is TRBV7-9 and J is TRBJ1-2; TRBD1 aligns across 8 bases. Per the germline V gene, CDR1 is SEHNR and CDR2 is FQNEAQ (reference sequence). The CDR3 has 16 residues. With 5 bases clipped from V and 4 bases from J, the junction kept 12 bases outside the gene matches.

The chain recombines TRBV9 with TRBJ2-3, with D possibly called TRBD1 or TRBD2 (6 bases each). Germline values: CDR1 SGDLS, CDR2 YYNGEE. V lost 4 bases and J lost 2, with 14 bases in between. This CDR3 comprises 15 residues. The DNA for the CDR3 is TGTGCCAGCAGCTCCCTACGGGGGCCCACAGATACGCAGTATTTT. It specifies CASSSLRGPTDTQYF.

This clonotype was detected many times. The CDR3, as DNA: TGTGCCAGCAGCCGCATCAGTCCCATTTCAGGCTTGACCGGGGAGCTGTTTTTT. Amino acids: CASSRISPISGLTGELFF. The J gene is TRBJ2-2, the V gene TRBV3-1; D gene ambiguous. CDR1 and CDR2 from the germline V gene are LGHDT and YNNKEL (reference sequence). Trimming stripped 4 bases from V and 5 bases from J, with 23 bases between. The CDR3 consists of 18 residues.

In its sample, this clonotype was seen many times. This chain connects TRBV6-2 or TRBV6-3 to TRBJ1-5; 7 bases match TRBD1. The trim removed 6 bases at V and 7 bases at J, leaving 6 bases unmatched. Germline CDR1 MNHEY, CDR2 SVGEGT. The CDR3 is 13 amino acids. The CDR3 coding sequence is TGTGCCAGCAGCCGACAGGGTCGGCAGCCCCAGCATTTT. Its translation: CASSRQGRQPQHF.

This clonotype was detected many times. V and J are TRBV2 and TRBJ2-2, with 9 bases aligning to TRBD2. The CDR3 totals 16 residues. The V segment lost 3 bases and the J segment 2 bases; nucleotides outside the gene matches: 4. The germline V gene has CDR1 SNHLY and CDR2 FYNNEI. The CDR3 spells CASSESSGINTGELFF. DNA for the CDR3: TGTGCCAGCAGTGAGTCTAGCGGGATAAACACCGGGGAGCTGTTTTTT.

The sample holds a few counts of this clonotype. V is TRBV9 and J is TRBJ2-5; D may be TRBD2 (5 bases). Germline CDR1 is SGDLS and CDR2 is YYNGEE. Trimming removed 3 bases at V and 0 bases at J, with 9 bases between. There are 14 residues in the CDR3. The CDR3 bases are TGTGCCAGCAGCGGCCCGGGGTACCAAGAGACCCAGTACTTC. Translated: CASSGPGYQETQYF.

Of note for this clonotype: This may stem from a read error, because a much larger clone lies one nucleotide away. This chain joins TRBV7-9 and TRBJ2-2, with D possibly being TRBD1 (6 bases). The V gene's germline CDR1 is SEHNR and CDR2 FQNEAQ (reference sequence). The CDR3 totals 14 residues. The DNA of the CDR3 is TGTGCCGGCAGCAGTATAGGGGGAGCCGGGGAGCTGTTTTTT. Translated: CAGSSIGGAGELFF.

This clonotype was recorded at least ten times. The chain has TRBV10-1 and TRBJ1-2; no clear D gene. Trimming stripped 4 bases from V and 4 bases from J, with 22 bases between. CDR1 is WNHNN and CDR2 is SYGVQD in the germline V gene (reference sequence). The CDR3 has 17 amino acids. This chain's CDR3 is CASSVLERSRKTYGYTF. In nucleotides, the CDR3 is TGCGCCAGCAGTGTGTTGGAAAGATCGCGAAAGACCTATGGCTACACCTTC.

Details on this clonotype: With a much larger clone just one base away, this may be a read error. No conserved phenylalanine or tryptophan is present at the end of the CDR3, so a read error is the likely explanation. The chain uses TRBV10-2 and TRBJ1-5; D is ambiguous. Germline CDR1 is WSHSY and CDR2 is SAAADI. The CDR3 has 12 amino acids. Trimming cost V 4 bases and J 4 bases, with 5 bases left between them. In nucleotides, the CDR3 is TGCGCCAGCAGTGTGACTAATCAGCCCCAGCATCTT. Protein sequence: CASSVTNQPQHL.

A remark on this clonotype: One base away lies a much larger clone, so this may be a sequencing read error. V and J are TRBV3-1 and TRBJ1-2; D remains unclear. This CDR3 has 17 amino acids. In germline, CDR1 is LGHDT, CDR2 YNNKEL (reference sequence). Trimming shortened V by 5 bases and J by 4 bases, and 23 bases separated the two germline ends. The CDR3 sequence: CASSYMYTLRKTYGYTF. CDR3 bases: TGTGCCAGCAGCTACATGTACACCCTTCGAAAGACCTATGGCTACACCTTC.

This clonotype was counted at least ten times. The rearrangement uses TRBV9 and TRBJ2-7; weak D call: TRBD2 (8 bases). Germline CDR1 is SGDLS and CDR2 is YYNGEE. The V end was cut by 3 bases, the J end by 3 bases, with 16 bases between. The CDR3 has 15 amino acids. CDR3 DNA: TGTGCCAGCAGCGCCCGGGAGGGGGCTTACTACGAGCAGTACTTC. Its protein is CASSAREGAYYEQYF.

This clonotype was found a few times. A single base separates this from a much larger clone, so it may be a read error. The CDR3 DNA sequence: TGTGCCAGCAGCACCTGCCATCCCATTTCAGGCTTGACCGGGGAGCTGTTTTTT. Protein sequence: CASSTCHPISGLTGELFF. The chain couples TRBV3-1 to TRBJ2-2; D is unclear. Trimming removed 5 bases from V and 5 bases from J, with 24 bases in between. The CDR3 is 18 amino acids. Germline CDR1 is LGHDT and CDR2 is YNNKEL (reference sequence). Filled out from reference TRBV3-1 and TRBJ2-2, the complete variable domain reads DTAVSQTPKYLVTQMGNDKSIKCEQNLGHDTMYWYKQDSKKFLKIMFSYNNKELIINETVPNRFSPKSPDKAHLNLHINSLELGDSAVYFCASSTCHPISGLTGELFFGEGSRLTVL.